Presented here are 2 T cell receptor beta chains from one specimen sequenced in a study of control samples from healthy donors and cancer patients (TCRdb year 2020). Libraries were prepared through the immunoSEQ multiplex PCR assay. Entries here come from immuneACCESS through TCRdb and include only in-frame sequences with V and J called. Some clones fail to appear in such tables; in the studies checked, an unresolved V gene covers under half of the shortfall, and the cause of the remainder is unknown. This sample comprises tens of thousands of clones, approximately 84% of them detected only once. The top ten clonotypes cover 38% of the sample. The sequencing sample was made of PBMCs. All receptors derive from an older man with lung cancer.

This sequence joins TRBV5-6 and TRBJ2-2, with D tentatively TRBD1 or TRBD2 (7 bases each). This CDR3 is built from 17 residues. The germline V and J ends were trimmed by 4 bases and 5 bases, with 21 bases remaining between them. Germline assignment: CDR1 SGHDT and CDR2 YYEEEE. The CDR3 nucleotides read TGTGCCAGCAGCAGAAACAGGGGAGGGGGATGGACCGGGGAGCTGTTTTTT. Residues: CASSRNRGGGWTGELFF.

The chain is built from TRBV6-1 and TRBJ2-7; tentatively, D is TRBD1 or TRBD2 (7 bases each). Trimming took 1 base from V and 2 from J, leaving 12 bases between them. Germline V CDR1 and CDR2: MNHNS, SASEGT. The CDR3 runs 15 residues. The CDR3 region is CASSEVGGGPYEQYF. The CDR3 nucleotides read TGTGCCAGCAGTGAAGTGGGAGGGGGCCCCTACGAGCAGTACTTC.